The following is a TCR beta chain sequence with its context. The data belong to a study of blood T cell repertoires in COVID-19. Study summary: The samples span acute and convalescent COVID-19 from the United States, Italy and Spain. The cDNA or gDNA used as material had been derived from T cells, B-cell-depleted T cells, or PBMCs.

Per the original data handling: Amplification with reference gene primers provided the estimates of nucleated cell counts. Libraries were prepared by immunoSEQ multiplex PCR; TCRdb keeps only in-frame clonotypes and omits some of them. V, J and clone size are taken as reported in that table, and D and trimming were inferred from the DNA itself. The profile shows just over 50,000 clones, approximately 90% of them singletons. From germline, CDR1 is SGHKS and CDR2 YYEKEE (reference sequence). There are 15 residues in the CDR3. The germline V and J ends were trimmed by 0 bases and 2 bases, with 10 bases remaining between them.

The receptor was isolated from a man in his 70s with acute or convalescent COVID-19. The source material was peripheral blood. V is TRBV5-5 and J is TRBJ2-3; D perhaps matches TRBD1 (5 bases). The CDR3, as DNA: TGTGCCAGCAGCTTGGTCCCGGACATCACAGATACGCAGTATTTT. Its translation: CASSLVPDITDTQYF.